This T cell receptor (beta chain) was identified in a study of T cells in Graves' hyperthyroidism and ophthalmopathy. Study-level findings and limits: Before onset, by a median of approximately 5.9 months, the model predicted ophthalmopathy. Classification by a 13 V-J model distinguished ophthalmopathy from stable hyperthyroidism.

The V end lost 5 bases, the J end lost 5 bases, and 16 bases lay between the germline ends. Germline assignment: CDR1 SGHAT and CDR2 FQNNGV. The CDR3 runs 16 residues. There are many counts of this clonotype. Its antigen is not known. Each diagnosis drew on symptoms, thyroxine, TRAb, thyroid ultrasound and orbital computed tomography findings. It was 8.5 to 10 ml of fresh peripheral blood that supplied the PBMCs. Authors of the study amplified TCR beta CDR3 regions from RNA transcripts. A set of HTBI primers served as the primers for a first-round RT-PCR of the TCR CDR3. Each CDR3 protein is one row after TCRdb ran MiXCR on the multiplex PCR reads. The sample holds 500,000 to 600,000 distinct CDR3 sequences, 20% seen once.

The receptor comes from a man aged 35 to 55 with Graves' ophthalmopathy. The sample consisted of blood. V is TRBV11-2 and J is TRBJ1-6; maybe TRBD1 (6 bases). The CDR3 DNA reads as TGTGCCAGCAGCCCACGTAGGCAGGGGAATAATTCACCCCTCCACTTT. Its translation is CASSPRRQGNNSPLHF.